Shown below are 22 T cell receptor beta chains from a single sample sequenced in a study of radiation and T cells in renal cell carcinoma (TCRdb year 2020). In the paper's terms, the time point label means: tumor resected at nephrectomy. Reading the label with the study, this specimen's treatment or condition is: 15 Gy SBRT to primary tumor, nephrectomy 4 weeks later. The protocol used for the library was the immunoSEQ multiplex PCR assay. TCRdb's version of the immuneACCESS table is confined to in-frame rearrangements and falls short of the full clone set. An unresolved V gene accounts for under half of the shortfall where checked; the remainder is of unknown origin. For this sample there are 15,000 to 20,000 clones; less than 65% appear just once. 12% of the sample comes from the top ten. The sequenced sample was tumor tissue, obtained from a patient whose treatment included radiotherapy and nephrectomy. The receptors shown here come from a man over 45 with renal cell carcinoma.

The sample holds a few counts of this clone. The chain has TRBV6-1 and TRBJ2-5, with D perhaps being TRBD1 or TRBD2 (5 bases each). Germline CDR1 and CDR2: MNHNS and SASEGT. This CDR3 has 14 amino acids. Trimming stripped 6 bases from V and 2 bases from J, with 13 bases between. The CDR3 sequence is CASRSGQVQETQYF. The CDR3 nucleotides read TGTGCCAGCAGGTCGGGGCAGGTACAAGAGACCCAGTACTTC.

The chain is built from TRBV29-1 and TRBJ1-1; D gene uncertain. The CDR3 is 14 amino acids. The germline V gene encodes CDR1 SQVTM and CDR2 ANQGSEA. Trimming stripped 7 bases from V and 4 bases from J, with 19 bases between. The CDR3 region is CSAQRPVGVTEAFF. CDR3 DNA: TGCAGCGCTCAGAGGCCTGTTGGGGTCACTGAAGCTTTCTTT.

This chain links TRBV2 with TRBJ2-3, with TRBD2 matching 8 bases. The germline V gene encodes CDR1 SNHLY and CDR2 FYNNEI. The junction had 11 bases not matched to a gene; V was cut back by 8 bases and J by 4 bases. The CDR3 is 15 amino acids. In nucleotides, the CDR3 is TGTGCCAGCGGGGAGGATGGGACTAGAGCAGATACGCAGTATTTT. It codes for CASGEDGTRADTQYF.

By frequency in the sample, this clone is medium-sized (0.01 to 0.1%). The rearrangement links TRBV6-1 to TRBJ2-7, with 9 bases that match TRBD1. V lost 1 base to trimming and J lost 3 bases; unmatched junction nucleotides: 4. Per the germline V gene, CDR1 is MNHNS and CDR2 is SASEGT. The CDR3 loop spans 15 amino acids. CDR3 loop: CASSEEDRGIYEQYF. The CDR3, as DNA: TGTGCCAGCAGTGAAGAGGACAGGGGAATCTACGAGCAGTACTTC.

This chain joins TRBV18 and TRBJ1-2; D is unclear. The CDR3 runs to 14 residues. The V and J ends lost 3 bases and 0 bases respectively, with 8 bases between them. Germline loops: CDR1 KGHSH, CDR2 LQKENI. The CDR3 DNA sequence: TGTGCCAGCTCACCCCCGGGGTCTAACTATGGCTACACCTTC. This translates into CASSPPGSNYGYTF.

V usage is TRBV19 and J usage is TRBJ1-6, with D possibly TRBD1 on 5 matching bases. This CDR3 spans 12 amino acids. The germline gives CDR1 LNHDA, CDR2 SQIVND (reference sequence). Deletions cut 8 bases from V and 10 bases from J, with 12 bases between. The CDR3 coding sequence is TGTGCCAGTTCTGGGGCACGATCACCCCTCCACTTT. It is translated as CASSGARSPLHF.

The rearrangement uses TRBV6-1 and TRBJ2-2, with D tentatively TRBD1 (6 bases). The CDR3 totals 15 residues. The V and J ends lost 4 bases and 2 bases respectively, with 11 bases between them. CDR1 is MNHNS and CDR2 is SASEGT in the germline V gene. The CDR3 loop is CASSVRGGNTGELFF. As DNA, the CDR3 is TGTGCCAGCAGTGTCCGTGGGGGCAACACCGGGGAGCTGTTTTTT.

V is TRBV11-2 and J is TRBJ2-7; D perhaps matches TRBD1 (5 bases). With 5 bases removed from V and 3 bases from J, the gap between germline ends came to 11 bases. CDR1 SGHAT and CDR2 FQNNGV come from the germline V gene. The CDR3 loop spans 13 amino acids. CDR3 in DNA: TGTGCCAGCAGCGCGGCGCAGGGCTACGAGCAGTACTTC. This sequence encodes CASSAAQGYEQYF.

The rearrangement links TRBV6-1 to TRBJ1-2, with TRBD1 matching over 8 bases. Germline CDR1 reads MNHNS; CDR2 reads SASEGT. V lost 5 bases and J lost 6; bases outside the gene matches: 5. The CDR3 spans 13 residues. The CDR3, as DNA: TGTGCCAGCAGTACGACAGGGGAAAATGGCTACACCTTC. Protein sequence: CASSTTGENGYTF.

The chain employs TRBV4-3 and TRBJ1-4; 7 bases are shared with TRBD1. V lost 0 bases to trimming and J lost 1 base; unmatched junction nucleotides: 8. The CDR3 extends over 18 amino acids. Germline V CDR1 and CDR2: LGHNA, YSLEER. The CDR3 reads CASSQDLGRGITNEKLFF. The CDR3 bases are TGCGCCAGCAGCCAAGATCTCGGCAGGGGGATAACTAATGAAAAACTGTTTTTT.

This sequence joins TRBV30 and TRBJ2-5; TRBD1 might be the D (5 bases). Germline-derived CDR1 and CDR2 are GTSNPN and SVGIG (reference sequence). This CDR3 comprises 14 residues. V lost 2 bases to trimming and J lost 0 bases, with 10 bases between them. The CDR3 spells CAWSFYRYQETQYF. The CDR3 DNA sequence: TGTGCCTGGAGTTTCTACAGGTACCAAGAGACCCAGTACTTC.

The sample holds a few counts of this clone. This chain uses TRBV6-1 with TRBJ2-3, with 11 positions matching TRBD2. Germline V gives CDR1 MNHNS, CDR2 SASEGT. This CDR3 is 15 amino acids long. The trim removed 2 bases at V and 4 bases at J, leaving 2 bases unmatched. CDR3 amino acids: CASSELAGGPDTQYF. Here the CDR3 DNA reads TGTGCCAGCAGTGAACTAGCGGGGGGCCCAGATACGCAGTATTTT.

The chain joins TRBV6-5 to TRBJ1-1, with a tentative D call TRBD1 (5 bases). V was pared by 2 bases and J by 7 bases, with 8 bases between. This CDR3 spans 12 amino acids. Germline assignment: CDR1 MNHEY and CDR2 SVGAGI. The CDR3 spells CASSYRRGEAFF. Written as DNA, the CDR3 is TGTGCCAGCAGTTACCGTAGGGGTGAAGCTTTCTTT.

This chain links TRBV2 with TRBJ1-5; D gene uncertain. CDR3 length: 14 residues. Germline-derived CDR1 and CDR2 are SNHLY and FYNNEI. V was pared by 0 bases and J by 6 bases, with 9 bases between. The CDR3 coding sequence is TGTGCCAGCAGTGAAGCCGGGAATGGTCAGCCCCAGCATTTT. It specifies CASSEAGNGQPQHF.

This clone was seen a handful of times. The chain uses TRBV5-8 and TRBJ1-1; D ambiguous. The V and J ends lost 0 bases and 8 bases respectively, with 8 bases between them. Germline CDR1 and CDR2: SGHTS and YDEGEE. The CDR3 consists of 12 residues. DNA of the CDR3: TGTGCCAGCAGCTTGGAAGCAGGAGAAGCTTTCTTT. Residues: CASSLEAGEAFF.

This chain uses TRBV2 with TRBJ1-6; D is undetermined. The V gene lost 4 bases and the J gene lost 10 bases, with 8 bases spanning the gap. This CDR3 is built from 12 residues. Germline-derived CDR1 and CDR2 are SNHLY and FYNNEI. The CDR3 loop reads CASSGSGSPLHF. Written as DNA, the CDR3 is TGTGCCAGCAGTGGGTCGGGGTCACCCCTCCACTTT. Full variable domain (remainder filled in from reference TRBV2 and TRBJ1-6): EPEVTQTPSHQVTQMGQEVILRCVPISNHLYFYWYRQILGQKVEFLVSFYNNEISEKSEIFDDQFSVERPDGSNFTLKIRSTKLEDSAMYFCASSGSGSPLHFGNGTRLTVT.

The CDR3 here is CASSREQGLSYTF. CDR3 nucleotide sequence: TGTGCCAGCAGCCGCGAACAGGGGTTGAGCTACACCTTC. V and J are TRBV6-5 and TRBJ1-2; 7 positions agree with TRBD1. Trimming cost V 6 bases and J 9 bases; bases outside gene matches: 10. Germline assignment: CDR1 MNHEY and CDR2 SVGAGI. CDR3 length: 13 amino acids.

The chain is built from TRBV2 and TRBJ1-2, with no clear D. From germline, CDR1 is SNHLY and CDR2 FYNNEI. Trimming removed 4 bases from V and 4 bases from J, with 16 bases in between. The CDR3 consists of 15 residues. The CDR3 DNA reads TGTGCCAGCAGTGGGGAGTCGGGAGCCCTCTATGGCTACACCTTC. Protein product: CASSGESGALYGYTF.

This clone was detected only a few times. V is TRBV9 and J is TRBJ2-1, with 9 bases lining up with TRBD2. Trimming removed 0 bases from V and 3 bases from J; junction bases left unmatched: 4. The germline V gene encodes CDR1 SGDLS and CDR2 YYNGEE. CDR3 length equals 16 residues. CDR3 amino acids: CASSVESGRFYNEQFF. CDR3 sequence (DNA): TGTGCCAGCAGCGTAGAAAGCGGGAGGTTCTACAATGAGCAGTTCTTC.

The DNA for the CDR3 is TGTGCCAGCGGGGACACCTACGAGCAGTACTTC. This codes for CASGDTYEQYF. This chain joins TRBV21-1 and TRBJ2-7; the D call of TRBD1 is as the table states it, not checked on the DNA. TRBV21-1 constitutes a pseudogene. The CDR3 runs to 11 residues.

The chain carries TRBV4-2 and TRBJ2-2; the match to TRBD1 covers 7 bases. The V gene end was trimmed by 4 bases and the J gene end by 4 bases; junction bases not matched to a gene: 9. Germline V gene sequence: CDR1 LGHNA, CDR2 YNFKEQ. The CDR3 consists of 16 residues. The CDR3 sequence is CASSLLFDRVTGELFF. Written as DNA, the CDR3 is TGTGCCAGCAGCCTCCTTTTTGACAGGGTCACCGGGGAGCTGTTTTTT.

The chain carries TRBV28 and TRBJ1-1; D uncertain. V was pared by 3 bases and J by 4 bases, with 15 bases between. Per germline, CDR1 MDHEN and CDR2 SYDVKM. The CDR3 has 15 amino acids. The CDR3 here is CASSLLDALGTEAFF. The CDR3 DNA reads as TGTGCCAGCAGTTTGTTGGATGCCTTGGGCACTGAAGCTTTCTTT.